The rows below give T cell receptor beta chains drawn from one sample of a study of OX40 agonist ivuxolimab in advanced cancers. Clones were read by immunoSEQ multiplex PCR, and TCRdb kept only the in-frame ones, dropping some. The data show tens of thousands of clones, with roughly 80% seen just once and approximately 15% held by the top ten. The sequencing used CD4+ or CD8+ T cells sorted from blood, collected in a trial of the OX40 agonist ivuxolimab. The receptors here all came from an adult with an advanced solid tumor such as melanoma, head and neck, liver or kidney cancer. Each CDR3 is given with its conserved first and last residue. The order of the fields is D gene, clone size, J gene, V gene, CDR3 protein, CDR3 DNA. D genes are given only for firm matches. Only part of the rows carry a size: once, few, many, or a class if the clone is expanded.

-,-,TRBJ1-1,TRBV2,CASKAWSAFF,TGTGCCAGCAAGGCGTGGTCAGCTTTCTTT
-,few,TRBJ1-4,TRBV6-5,CASSPTVWVNEKLFF,TGTGCCAGCAGCCCAACAGTCTGGGTTAATGAAAAACTGTTTTTT
TRBD1,-,TRBJ1-4,TRBV6-5,CASSTGGNNEKLFF,TGTGCCAGCAGCACAGGGGGCAATAATGAAAAACTGTTTTTT
-,-,TRBJ2-7,TRBV29-1,CSVDWGRGSAYEQYF,TGCAGCGTTGATTGGGGGCGGGGGTCCGCCTACGAGCAGTACTTC
TRBD1,few,TRBJ1-3,TRBV27,CASSQTGAGNTIYF,TGTGCCAGCAGTCAGACAGGGGCTGGAAACACCATATATTTT
-,-,TRBJ1-2,TRBV13,CASPGEGSVNYGYTF,TGTGCCAGTCCGGGGGAGGGATCGGTTAACTATGGCTACACCTTC
TRBD2,few,TRBJ2-1,TRBV7-8,CASSRVASGGHYNEQFF,TGTGCCAGCAGCCGGGTGGCTAGCGGGGGCCACTACAATGAGCAGTTCTTC
-,-,TRBJ2-7,TRBV4-1,CASSQENSRTYEQYF,TGCGCCAGCAGCCAAGAGAACTCCAGAACCTACGAGCAGTACTTC
-,-,TRBJ1-2,TRBV7-9,CASSSPLGVGGYTF,TGTGCCAGCAGCTCCCCATTGGGGGTAGGTGGCTACACCTTC
TRBD1,-,TRBJ2-7,TRBV27,CASSPSGGTWSYEQYF,TGTGCCAGCAGTCCTTCAGGGGGCACATGGTCCTACGAGCAGTACTTC
-,-,TRBJ2-7,TRBV7-9,CASSAGQNFAYEQYF,TGTGCCAGCAGCGCCGGACAGAATTTCGCCTACGAGCAGTACTTC
-,-,TRBJ1-3,TRBV18,CASSPVKGQGFSGNTIYF,TGTGCCAGCTCACCGGTCAAAGGGCAGGGATTCTCTGGAAACACCATATATTTT
TRBD1,-,TRBJ1-1,TRBV5-5,CASSLRDREGPEAFF,TGTGCCAGCAGCTTGAGGGACAGGGAAGGCCCTGAAGCTTTCTTT
TRBD2,-,TRBJ2-7,TRBV4-3,CASSQEWGGYEQYF,TGCGCCAGCAGCCAAGAATGGGGGGGCTACGAGCAGTACTTC
-,-,TRBJ1-5,TRBV19,CASRWEGVDDNQPQHF,TGTGCCAGTAGGTGGGAGGGGGTGGACGACAATCAGCCCCAGCATTTT
TRBD1,-,TRBJ1-1,TRBV27,CASSSPGQGNTEAFF,TGTGCCAGCAGTTCCCCGGGACAGGGGAACACTGAAGCTTTCTTT
TRBD1,-,TRBJ2-2,TRBV10-3,CAISPGQGNTGELFF,TGTGCCATCAGCCCGGGACAGGGTAACACCGGGGAGCTGTTTTTT
-,-,TRBJ2-7,TRBV7-9,CASSLGHSYEQYF,TGTGCCAGCAGCTTAGGACACTCCTACGAGCAGTACTTC
-,-,TRBJ1-1,TRBV9,CASSARTGTEAFF,TGTGCCAGCAGCGCCCGGACGGGCACTGAAGCTTTCTTT
TRBD1,-,TRBJ1-5,TRBV2,CASRGGQGPDQPQHF,TGTGCCAGCAGGGGAGGACAGGGGCCGGATCAGCCCCAGCATTTT
-,-,TRBJ2-5,TRBV5-8,CASSPLQRYQETQYF,TGTGCCAGCAGCCCGCTACAGAGGTACCAAGAGACCCAGTACTTC
-,once,TRBJ2-1,TRBV27,CASSLGAIYNEQFF,TGTGCCAGCAGTTTAGGAGCGATCTACAATGAGCAGTTCTTC
-,-,TRBJ1-5,TRBV19,CASSGGVVIGNQPQHF,TGTGCCAGTAGTGGAGGGGTAGTAATAGGGAATCAGCCCCAGCATTTT
-,few,TRBJ1-1,TRBV29-1,CSVEKVGAFF,TGCAGCGTTGAAAAGGTTGGAGCTTTCTTT
-,-,TRBJ1-4,TRBV6-5,CASSTPGEVGLFF,TGTGCCAGCAGCACCCCCGGGGAGGTGGGACTGTTTTTT
-,-,TRBJ1-1,TRBV5-1,CASSLDPLDRHTEAFF,TGCGCCAGCAGCTTGGACCCCCTCGACAGGCACACTGAAGCTTTCTTT
-,-,TRBJ2-1,TRBV27,CASSRGVEQFF,TGTGCCAGCAGTAGGGGGGTCGAGCAGTTCTTC
TRBD2,-,TRBJ2-3,TRBV9,CASSVGSGSTDTQYF,TGTGCCAGCAGCGTAGGTAGCGGGAGCACAGATACGCAGTATTTT
-,few,TRBJ1-2,TRBV11-2,CASSLEAGALYGYTF,TGTGCCAGCAGCTTAGAAGCAGGGGCGCTTTATGGCTACACCTTC
-,-,TRBJ1-3,TRBV18,CASSPSDSGNTIYF,TGTGCCAGCTCACCATCGGACTCTGGAAACACCATATATTTT
TRBD2,-,TRBJ2-5,TRBV7-3,CASSPFSGGAQETQYF,TGTGCCAGCAGCCCCTTCAGCGGGGGGGCCCAAGAGACCCAGTACTTC
TRBD1,-,TRBJ2-7,TRBV2,CASSEFSGQGYEQYF,TGTGCCAGCAGTGAATTCTCGGGACAGGGTTACGAGCAGTACTTC
TRBD1,once,TRBJ2-7,TRBV19,CASSIRYRGSKDEQYF,TGTGCCAGTAGTATCCGTTACAGGGGTAGTAAGGACGAGCAGTACTTC
-,-,TRBJ1-4,TRBV18,CASSLTPPATNEKLFF,TGTGCCAGCTCATTGACCCCCCCTGCAACTAATGAAAAACTGTTTTTT
-,-,TRBJ1-1,TRBV9,CASSVEGNTEAFF,TGTGCCAGCAGCGTAGAAGGGAACACTGAAGCTTTCTTT
-,few,TRBJ2-6,TRBV4-3,CASSHEVGSGANVLTF,TGCGCCAGCAGTCATGAGGTGGGATCTGGGGCCAACGTCCTGACTTTC
-,-,TRBJ1-2,TRBV6-7,CASSYSMGDGYTF,TGTGCCAGCAGTTACTCGATGGGGGATGGCTACACCTTC
TRBD2,-,TRBJ2-1,TRBV6-5,CASSYSTSGHSNEQFF,TGTGCCAGCAGTTACTCAACTAGCGGACATTCCAATGAGCAGTTCTTC
TRBD2,-,TRBJ2-5,TRBV7-9,CASSSLMGGVLGTQYF,TGTGCCAGCAGCTCCCTTATGGGAGGGGTCCTTGGGACCCAGTACTTC
-,-,TRBJ1-1,TRBV10-3,CAISESTENTEAFF,TGTGCCATCAGTGAGTCGACCGAGAACACTGAAGCTTTCTTT
-,-,TRBJ1-3,TRBV7-7,CASSQGESGNTIYF,TGTGCCAGCAGCCAAGGGGAAAGTGGAAACACCATATATTTT
TRBD1,-,TRBJ1-2,TRBV20-1,CSAEGAIGYTF,TGCAGTGCGGAGGGGGCGATCGGCTACACCTTC
-,-,TRBJ2-6,TRBV19,CASRGGPSGANVLTF,TGTGCCAGTAGGGGAGGTCCCTCTGGGGCCAACGTCCTGACTTTC
TRBD1,few,TRBJ2-7,TRBV23-1,CASSRRQGNYEQYF,TGCGCCAGCAGTCGGAGACAGGGGAACTACGAGCAGTACTTC
-,-,TRBJ2-3,TRBV10-2,CASSDGLTDTQYF,TGCGCCAGCAGTGACGGCCTCACAGATACGCAGTATTTT
-,-,TRBJ1-3,TRBV6-1,CASSEFRVESGNTIYF,TGTGCCAGCAGTGAATTCAGGGTAGAGTCGGGAAACACCATATATTTT
-,-,TRBJ1-5,TRBV7-2,CASRPAAGGNQPQHF,TGTGCCAGCAGGCCCGCGGCTGGCGGCAATCAGCCCCAGCATTTT
-,-,TRBJ2-7,TRBV5-1,CASRFRGAGSYEQYF,TGCGCCAGCAGGTTCAGGGGGGCTGGCTCCTACGAGCAGTACTTC